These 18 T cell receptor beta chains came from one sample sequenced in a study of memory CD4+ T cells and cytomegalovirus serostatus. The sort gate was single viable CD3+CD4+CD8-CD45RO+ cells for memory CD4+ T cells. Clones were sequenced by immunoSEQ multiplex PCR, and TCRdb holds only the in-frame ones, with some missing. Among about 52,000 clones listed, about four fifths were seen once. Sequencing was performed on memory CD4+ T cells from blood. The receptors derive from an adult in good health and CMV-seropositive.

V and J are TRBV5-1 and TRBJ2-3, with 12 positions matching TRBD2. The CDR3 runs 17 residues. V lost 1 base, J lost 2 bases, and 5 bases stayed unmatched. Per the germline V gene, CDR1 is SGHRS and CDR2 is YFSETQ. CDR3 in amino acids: CASSLFLAGGLTDTQYF. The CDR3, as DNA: TGCGCCAGCAGCTTGTTCCTAGCGGGGGGGCTCACAGATACGCAGTATTTT.

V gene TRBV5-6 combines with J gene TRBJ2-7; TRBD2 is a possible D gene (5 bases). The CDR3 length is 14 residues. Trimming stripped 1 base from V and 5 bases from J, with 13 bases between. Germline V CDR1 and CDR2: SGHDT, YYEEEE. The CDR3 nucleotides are TGTGCCAGCAGCTTGTCGGGGAAAGTAGACGAGCAGTACTTC. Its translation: CASSLSGKVDEQYF.

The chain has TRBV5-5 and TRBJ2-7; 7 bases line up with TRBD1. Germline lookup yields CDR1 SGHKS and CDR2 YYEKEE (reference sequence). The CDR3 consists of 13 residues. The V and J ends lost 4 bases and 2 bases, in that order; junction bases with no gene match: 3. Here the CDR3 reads CASSPGTAYEQYF. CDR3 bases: TGTGCCAGCAGCCCGGGGACAGCCTACGAGCAGTACTTC.

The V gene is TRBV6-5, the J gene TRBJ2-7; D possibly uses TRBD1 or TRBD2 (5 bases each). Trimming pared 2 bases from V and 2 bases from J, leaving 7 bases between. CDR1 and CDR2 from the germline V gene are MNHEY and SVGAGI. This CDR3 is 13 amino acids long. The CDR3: CASSYGTPYEQYF. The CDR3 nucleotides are TGTGCCAGCAGTTACGGGACCCCCTACGAGCAGTACTTC.

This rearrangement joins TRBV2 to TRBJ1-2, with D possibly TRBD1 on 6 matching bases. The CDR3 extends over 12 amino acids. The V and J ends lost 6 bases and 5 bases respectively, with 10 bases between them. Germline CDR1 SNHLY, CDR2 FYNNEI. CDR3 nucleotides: TGTGCCAGCAGGGGGGACACTTATGGCTACACCTTC. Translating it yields CASRGDTYGYTF. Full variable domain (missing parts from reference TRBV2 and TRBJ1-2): EPEVTQTPSHQVTQMGQEVILRCVPISNHLYFYWYRQILGQKVEFLVSFYNNEISEKSEIFDDQFSVERPDGSNFTLKIRSTKLEDSAMYFCASRGDTYGYTFGSGTRLTVV.

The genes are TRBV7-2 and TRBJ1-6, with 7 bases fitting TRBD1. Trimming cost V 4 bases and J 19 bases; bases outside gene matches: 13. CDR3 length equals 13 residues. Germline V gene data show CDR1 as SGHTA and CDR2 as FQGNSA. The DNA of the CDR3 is TGTGCCAGCAGCTCCAACCCAGGGACAGTTTCTCACTTT. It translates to CASSSNPGTVSHF.

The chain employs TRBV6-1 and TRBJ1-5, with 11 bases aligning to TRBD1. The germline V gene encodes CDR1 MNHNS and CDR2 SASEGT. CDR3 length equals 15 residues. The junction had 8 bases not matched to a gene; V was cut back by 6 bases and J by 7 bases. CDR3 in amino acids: CASSADRGRLQPQHF. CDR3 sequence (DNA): TGTGCCAGCAGCGCGGACAGGGGGCGTCTGCAGCCCCAGCATTTT.

As DNA, the CDR3 is TGTGCCAGCAGCACCCGGGACCGAACAACCTTTAACTATGGCTACACCTTC. Translated: CASSTRDRTTFNYGYTF. This sequence joins TRBV2 and TRBJ1-2; D possibly corresponds to TRBD1 (5 bases). CDR1 SNHLY and CDR2 FYNNEI come from the germline V gene. This CDR3 comprises 17 residues. V was shortened by 6 bases and J by 1 base, with 21 bases between the two germline ends. Combining the CDR3 with reference TRBV2 and TRBJ1-2 gives the whole variable domain EPEVTQTPSHQVTQMGQEVILRCVPISNHLYFYWYRQILGQKVEFLVSFYNNEISEKSEIFDDQFSVERPDGSNFTLKIRSTKLEDSAMYFCASSTRDRTTFNYGYTFGSGTRLTVV.

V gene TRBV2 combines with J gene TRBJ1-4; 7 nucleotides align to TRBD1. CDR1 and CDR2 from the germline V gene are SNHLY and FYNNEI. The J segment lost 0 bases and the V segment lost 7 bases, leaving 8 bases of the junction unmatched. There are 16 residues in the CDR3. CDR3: CASMRGQSATNEKLFF. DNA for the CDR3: TGTGCCAGCATGAGGGGGCAGTCCGCAACTAATGAAAAACTGTTTTTT.

CDR3 sequence: CASVRGKASNEQFF. The CDR3 nucleotides are TGTGCCAGCGTTCGCGGGAAGGCCTCGAATGAGCAGTTCTTC. The chain links TRBV6-6 to TRBJ2-1; D is perhaps TRBD2 (6 bases). V lost 8 bases and J 7 bases, leaving 18 bases between the germline ends. The germline V gene encodes CDR1 MNHNY and CDR2 SVGAGI (reference sequence). The CDR3 runs to 14 residues.

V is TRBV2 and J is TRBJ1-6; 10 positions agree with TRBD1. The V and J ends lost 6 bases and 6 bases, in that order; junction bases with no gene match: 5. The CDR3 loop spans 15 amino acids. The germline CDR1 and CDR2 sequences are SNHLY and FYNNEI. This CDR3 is CASRGQGTSNSPLHF. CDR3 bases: TGTGCCAGCAGGGGACAGGGGACCTCTAATTCACCCCTCCACTTT.

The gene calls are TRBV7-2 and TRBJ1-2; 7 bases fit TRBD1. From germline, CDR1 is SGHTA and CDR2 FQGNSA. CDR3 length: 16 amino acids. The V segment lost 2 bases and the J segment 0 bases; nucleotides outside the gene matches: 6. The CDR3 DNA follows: TGTGCCAGCAGCTTAATGGGGACAGTAGCTAACTATGGCTACACCTTC. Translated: CASSLMGTVANYGYTF.

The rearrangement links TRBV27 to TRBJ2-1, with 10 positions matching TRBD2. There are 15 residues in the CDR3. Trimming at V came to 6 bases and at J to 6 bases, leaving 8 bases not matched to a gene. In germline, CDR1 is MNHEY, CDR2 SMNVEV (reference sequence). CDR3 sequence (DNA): TGTGCCAGCAGCCCTAAGCGGGGGGGCTCCAATGAGCAGTTCTTC. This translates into CASSPKRGGSNEQFF.

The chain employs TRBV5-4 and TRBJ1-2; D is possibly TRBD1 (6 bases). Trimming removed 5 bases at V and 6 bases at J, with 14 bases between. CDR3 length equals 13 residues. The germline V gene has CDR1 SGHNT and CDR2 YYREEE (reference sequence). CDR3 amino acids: CASRTQGSDGYTF. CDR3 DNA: TGTGCCAGCAGAACACAGGGATCTGATGGCTACACCTTC. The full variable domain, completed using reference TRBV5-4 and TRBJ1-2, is ETGVTQSPTHLIKTRGQQVTLRCSSQSGHNTVSWYQQALGQGPQFIFQYYREEENGRGNFPPRFSGLQFPNYSSELNVNALELDDSALYLCASRTQGSDGYTFGSGTRLTVV.

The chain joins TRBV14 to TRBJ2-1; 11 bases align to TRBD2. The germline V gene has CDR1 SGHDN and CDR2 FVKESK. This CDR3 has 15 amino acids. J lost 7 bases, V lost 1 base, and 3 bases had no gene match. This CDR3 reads CASSQALAGGNEQFF. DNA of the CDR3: TGTGCCAGCAGCCAAGCTCTAGCGGGGGGTAATGAGCAGTTCTTC.

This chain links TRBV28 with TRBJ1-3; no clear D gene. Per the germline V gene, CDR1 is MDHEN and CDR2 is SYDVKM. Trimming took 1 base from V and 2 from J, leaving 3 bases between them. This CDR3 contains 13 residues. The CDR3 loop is CASSLLAGNTIYF. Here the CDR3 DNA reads TGTGCCAGCAGTTTATTAGCTGGAAACACCATATATTTT.

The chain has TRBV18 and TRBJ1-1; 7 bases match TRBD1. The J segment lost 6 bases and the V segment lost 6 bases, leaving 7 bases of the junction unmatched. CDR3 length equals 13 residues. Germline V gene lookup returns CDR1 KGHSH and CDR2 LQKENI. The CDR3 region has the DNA TGTGCCAGCTCCCAATGGGACAGCTCTGAAGCTTTCTTT. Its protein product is CASSQWDSSEAFF.

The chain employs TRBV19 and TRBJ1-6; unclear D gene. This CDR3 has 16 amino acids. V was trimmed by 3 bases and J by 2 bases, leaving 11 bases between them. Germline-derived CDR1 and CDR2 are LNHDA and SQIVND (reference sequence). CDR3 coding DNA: TGTGCCAGTAGTATGACTGGGATCACCTATAATTCACCCCTCCACTTT. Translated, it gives CASSMTGITYNSPLHF.